This T cell receptor (beta chain) was found in a study of OX40 agonist ivuxolimab in advanced cancers. Across the study: People who had prior anti-PD-1, anti-PD-L1 or anti-CTLA-4 therapy could take part, and under 45% had some.

The CDR3 totals 13 residues. Germline V CDR1 and CDR2: KGHSH, LQKENI. The ends lost 3 bases at V and 4 bases at J; junction bases unmatched: 0. Profiled with immunoSEQ multiplex PCR; TCRdb holds only in-frame clones, not every one. The sample has about 68,000 clones, around 85% seen once. This clone was seen once. The antigen is unknown. Study results and caveats: In a subset of nonresponders, normalized T-cell clonal expansion was also low.

The TCR originated in an adult with an advanced solid tumor such as melanoma, head and neck, liver or kidney cancer. Source: CD4+ or CD8+ T cells sorted from blood, taken in a trial of the OX40 agonist ivuxolimab. This sequence joins TRBV18 and TRBJ2-1, with TRBD1 matching over 7 bases. The CDR3 reads CASSPTGYNEQFF. CDR3 in DNA: TGTGCCAGCTCACCGACAGGGTACAATGAGCAGTTCTTC.